A single T cell receptor beta chain is shown here with its context. The table lists this clonotype with many counts. The clone's antigen remains unknown. Nothing much larger sits one base from this clone, and base qualities are not available. These data belong to a study of T cell repertoires in cytomegalovirus infection (dated by TCRdb to 2018 to 2020). Study-wide context: Donor HLA type was relevant to the analysis, because carriage of CMV infection together with the matching HLA type was indicated by public TCR beta signatures.

V is pruned by 6 bases and J by 5 bases, leaving 13 bases of the junction without a gene match. The germline V gene supplies CDR1 SGHRS and CDR2 YFSETQ. Measured from the cysteine to the phenylalanine, the CDR3 is 15 residues long. Only the CDR3 region is kept as DNA, spanning 45 bases read in frame from base 1. General findings and caveats noted by the study authors: In both this cohort and an independent roughly 400-donor cohort, the cumulative frequency of public TCR beta family members distinguished carriers of CMV infection plus the relevant HLA type. The ex vivo response was dominated by HLA-C-restricted CMV-specific TCR beta clonotypes, and the single most frequent clonotype in two of eight donors was supplied by these HLA-C-restricted clonotypes.

The data were produced on an Illumina HiSeq 1500. TCRdb's own reprocessing of the public reads used fastp at Q25 and MiXCR and kept productive beta chains. All rows with the same CDR3 protein become a single entry with the most common DNA and genes. In all, the sample holds around 260,000 distinct CDR3 sequences, and around 9% of those were seen once. The ten largest clones take up more than 13% of the sample. The sequence is built from TRBV5-1 and TRBJ1-2; 7 central nucleotides agree with TRBD1. Input material: PBMCs. This receptor was taken from a human donor in good health (CMV status not recorded). Some clones in this sample may be carry-over from other donors' samples. CDR3 protein: CASNLGTVGLYGYTF. The DNA reads TGCGCCAGCAACCTCGGGACAGTGGGGCTTTATGGCTACACCTTC.